Listed below are T cell receptor beta chains from one sample, sequenced in a study of early T cells in non-severe SARS-CoV-2 infection. MiXCR, applied by TCRdb to the 5' RACE reads, yields one record per CDR3 protein. In the table there are fewer than 60,000 distinct CDR3 sequences, 3.5% to 4.5% of which are singletons. Specimen: whole blood. These receptors all stem from an adult who was a healthcare worker with PCR-confirmed SARS-CoV-2 infection or an uninfected control (not recorded which). Each CDR3 is given with its conserved first and last residue. D genes are given only for firm matches. Part of the rows lack a size; the others show once, few, many or a class for expanded clones.

V gene	CDR3 length	J gene	D gene	clone size	CDR3 protein	CDR3 DNA
TRBV11-2	16	TRBJ2-1	.	many	CASSGRGANTYNEQFF	TGTGCCAGCAGCGGGCGCGGGGCTAACACTTACAATGAGCAGTTCTTC
TRBV5-1	14	TRBJ2-7	.	many	CASSLDTGYYEQYF	TGCGCCAGCAGCTTGGATACAGGATACTACGAGCAGTACTTC
TRBV2	12	TRBJ2-7	.	few	CASSAGSNEQYF	TGTGCCAGCAGTGCGGGATCGAACGAGCAGTACTTC
TRBV20-1	9	TRBJ1-3	.	many	CSASDIIYF	TGCAGTGCTAGTGATATCATATATTTT
TRBV20-1	13	TRBJ1-5	.	many	CSARDQGGQPQHF	TGCAGTGCTAGAGATCAGGGAGGTCAGCCCCAGCATTTT
TRBV27	14	TRBJ2-3	.	.	CASSRGWGTDTQYF	TGTGCCAGTAGCAGAGGGTGGGGCACAGATACGCAGTATTTT
TRBV29-1	15	TRBJ2-3	.	many	CSVEDRDLGSDTQYF	TGCAGCGTTGAAGATCGAGACCTCGGTTCAGATACGCAGTATTTT
TRBV14	16	TRBJ2-1	TRBD2	.	CASSSEHRTSYNEQFF	TGTGCCAGCAGCTCGGAGCACAGGACTAGCTACAATGAGCAGTTCTTC
TRBV10-3	14	TRBJ2-7	TRBD1	.	CATRTGQSSYEQYF	TGTGCCACCCGGACGGGACAGTCAAGCTACGAGCAGTACTTC
TRBV29-1	13	TRBJ2-1	TRBD1	many	CSVRDRVRNEQFF	TGCAGCGTTCGGGACAGAGTCAGAAATGAGCAGTTCTTC
TRBV12-3/TRBV12-4	14	TRBJ1-2	.	many	CASSLAGEAVGYTF	TGTGCCAGCAGTTTAGCGGGGGAGGCGGTTGGCTACACCTTC
TRBV12-3/TRBV12-4	15	TRBJ1-1	.	many	CASSLYREVNTEAFF	TGTGCCAGCAGTTTATACAGGGAGGTAAACACTGAAGCTTTCTTT
TRBV5-5	14	TRBJ2-3	TRBD1	.	CASSFGQGANTQYF	TGTGCCAGCAGCTTCGGACAGGGTGCAAATACGCAGTATTTT
TRBV7-3	13	TRBJ2-5	.	many	CASSLNRDETQYF	TGTGCCAGCAGCCTTAACAGGGACGAGACCCAGTACTTC
TRBV15	13	TRBJ2-3	TRBD2	many	CATSIGGEDTQYF	TGTGCCACCAGCATCGGGGGGGAAGATACGCAGTATTTT
TRBV3-1	16	TRBJ2-1	TRBD1	many	CASSQDGTVSYNEQFF	TGTGCCAGCAGCCAGGACGGGACAGTCTCCTACAATGAGCAGTTCTTC
TRBV7-3	15	TRBJ2-1	.	.	CASSFTASSYNEQFF	TGTGCCAGCAGCTTCACGGCAAGCTCCTACAATGAGCAGTTCTTC
TRBV20-1	19	TRBJ2-1	.	many	CSARPYKLSGRATPNEQFF	TGCAGTGCTAGGCCCTATAAACTGTCTGGAAGGGCCACCCCCAATGAGCAGTTCTTC
TRBV5-8	17	TRBJ2-5	TRBD1	many	CASSSNGQGRFKETQYF	TGTGCCAGCAGCTCGAATGGACAGGGACGATTCAAAGAGACCCAGTACTTC
TRBV20-1	14	TRBJ1-1	.	many	CSARVMGGSTEAFF	TGCAGTGCTAGAGTCATGGGAGGGAGCACTGAAGCTTTCTTT
TRBV20-1	15	TRBJ2-5	TRBD1	.	CSARQTGGYQETQYF	TGCAGTGCTAGACAGACAGGGGGTTACCAAGAGACCCAGTACTTC
TRBV7-6	14	TRBJ2-1	TRBD2	many	CASSDPLADNEQFF	TGTGCCAGCAGCGACCCTCTAGCGGACAATGAGCAGTTCTTC
TRBV20-1	13	TRBJ2-3	.	many	CSADLGYTDTQYF	TGCAGTGCCGATTTGGGCTACACAGATACGCAGTATTTT
TRBV11-2	16	TRBJ2-5	TRBD1	many	CASSLGTGGLLETQYF	TGTGCCAGCAGCTTGGGGACAGGGGGTTTGTTGGAGACCCAGTACTTC
TRBV5-1	14	TRBJ2-7	TRBD1	.	CASSLGGADYEQYF	TGCGCCAGCAGCTTAGGGGGCGCGGACTACGAGCAGTACTTC
TRBV7-9	18	TRBJ2-3	TRBD2	many	CASSFPPGLALTTDTQYF	TGTGCCAGCAGCTTCCCACCGGGACTAGCCCTCACCACAGATACGCAGTATTTT
TRBV27	15	TRBJ2-7	.	many	CAAAGVGGGSYEQYF	TGTGCCGCGGCCGGAGTCGGGGGAGGCTCCTACGAGCAGTACTTC
TRBV5-1	15	TRBJ2-1	TRBD2	many	CASSPGLPRAGQQFF	TGCGCCAGCAGCCCGGGACTACCCCGCGCGGGTCAGCAGTTCTTC
TRBV6-2/TRBV6-3	14	TRBJ1-5	.	few	CASSQTGSNQPQHF	TGTGCCAGCAGTCAGACGGGTAGCAATCAGCCCCAGCATTTT
TRBV18	12	TRBJ2-1	.	.	CASSPEGNEQFF	TGTGCCAGCTCTCCAGAGGGAAATGAGCAGTTCTTC
TRBV11-3	15	TRBJ2-6	.	many	CASSARNSGANVLTF	TGTGCCAGCAGCGCTCGAAACTCTGGGGCCAACGTCCTGACTTTC
TRBV6-1	15	TRBJ2-2	TRBD1	.	CASSEWTGNTGELFF	TGTGCCAGCAGTGAATGGACAGGGAACACCGGGGAGCTGTTTTTT
TRBV28	15	TRBJ2-1	TRBD2	few	CASSRIAGVPNEQFF	TGTGCCAGCAGCCGTATTGCGGGAGTACCCAATGAGCAGTTCTTC
TRBV7-2	14	TRBJ2-7	.	many	CASSLRKSPYEQYF	TGTGCCAGCAGCCTTCGGAAATCCCCCTACGAGCAGTACTTC
TRBV20-1	13	TRBJ1-1	.	many	CSARETGNTEAFF	TGCAGTGCTAGGGAAACAGGGAACACTGAAGCTTTCTTT
TRBV9	15	TRBJ2-3	TRBD2	many	CASSKTSGKTDTQYF	TGTGCCAGCAGCAAGACTAGCGGAAAGACGGATACGCAGTATTTT
TRBV6-1	15	TRBJ1-3	.	.	CASTRGSGGHGTIYF	TGTGCCAGCACCCGAGGCTCTGGTGGCCACGGCACCATATATTTT
TRBV20-1	14	TRBJ1-1	.	many	CSARRQDMNTEAFF	TGCAGTGCTAGGCGTCAGGATATGAACACTGAAGCTTTCTTT
TRBV11-2	17	TRBJ2-7	TRBD1	few	CASSLSPGTGRSYEQYF	TGTGCCAGCAGTTTATCCCCCGGGACAGGGAGGTCCTACGAGCAGTACTTC
TRBV5-1	17	TRBJ2-2	.	many	CASSLGLATVGTGELFF	TGCGCCAGCAGCTTGGGGCTCGCCACAGTGGGGACCGGGGAGCTGTTTTTT
TRBV7-2	14	TRBJ1-4	TRBD1	.	CASSWTGEDEKLFF	TGTGCCAGCAGCTGGACAGGGGAAGATGAAAAACTGTTTTTT
TRBV19	15	TRBJ2-7	.	.	CASREGGPGSYEQYF	TGTGCCAGTCGAGAGGGTGGCCCGGGGTCCTACGAGCAGTACTTC
TRBV5-1	16	TRBJ2-5	.	.	CASSFAGGQARETQYF	TGCGCCAGCAGCTTTGCCGGCGGGCAAGCAAGGGAGACCCAGTACTTC
TRBV12-3/TRBV12-4	16	TRBJ2-1	.	many	CASSFESGRSDNEQFF	TGTGCCAGCAGTTTCGAAAGCGGACGGAGCGACAATGAGCAGTTCTTC
TRBV14	15	TRBJ2-4	.	few	CASSPLQGPKNIQYF	TGTGCCAGCAGCCCCTTACAGGGCCCCAAAAACATTCAGTACTTC
TRBV5-1	13	TRBJ2-7	.	many	CASSLVGSYEQYF	TGCGCCAGCAGCTTGGTGGGGTCCTACGAGCAGTACTTC
TRBV7-3	15	TRBJ2-3	TRBD2	many	CASSLSTSGSGTQYF	TGTGCCAGCAGCTTATCGACTAGCGGGAGTGGTACGCAGTATTTT
TRBV7-9	16	TRBJ2-7	.	many	CASSPAGGDRIYEQYF	TGTGCCAGCAGCCCAGCCGGGGGGGACAGAATCTACGAGCAGTACTTC
TRBV27	13	TRBJ2-1	.	many	CASSLYNGGEQFF	TGTGCCAGCAGTTTATACAATGGGGGTGAGCAGTTCTTC
TRBV7-2	13	TRBJ1-6	.	many	CASSSYRDSPLHF	TGTGCCAGCAGCTCTTACAGGGATTCACCCCTCCACTTT
TRBV20-1	15	TRBJ2-7	.	many	CSASLKGALSYEQYF	TGCAGTGCTAGCCTAAAGGGAGCCCTCTCCTACGAGCAGTACTTC
TRBV27	16	TRBJ2-7	TRBD1	many	CASATGVRQGVHEQYF	TGTGCCAGCGCGACGGGGGTCAGACAGGGGGTCCACGAGCAGTACTTC
TRBV7-9	14	TRBJ2-7	TRBD2	many	CASSEGLAAYEQYF	TGTGCCAGCAGCGAGGGACTAGCGGCCTACGAGCAGTACTTC
TRBV20-1	14	TRBJ2-3	TRBD2	many	CSARTSGSTDTQYF	TGCAGTGCGAGGACTAGCGGGAGCACAGATACGCAGTATTTT
TRBV7-2	16	TRBJ2-7	TRBD2	many	CASSPGGQRGNYEQYF	TGTGCCAGCAGCCCCGGGGGCCAGCGGGGGAACTACGAGCAGTACTTC
TRBV7-9	13	TRBJ2-7	.	many	CASSLGGGDEQYF	TGTGCCAGCAGCTTAGGAGGGGGGGACGAGCAGTACTTC
TRBV4-3	15	TRBJ2-7	.	many	CASSQGWGSSYEQYF	TGCGCCAGCAGCCAAGGTTGGGGTTCCTCCTACGAGCAGTACTTC